This T cell receptor beta chain derives from a study of Graves' ophthalmopathy and Graves' hyperthyroidism. This clonotype was counted at least ten times. This CDR3 contains 12 residues. The V gene's germline CDR1 is MNHNS and CDR2 SASEGT. The ends were cut back, 2 bases at V and 5 bases at J, with 6 bases in the middle. Transcripts of RNA were the source for amplifying TCR beta CDR3 regions. The first-round RT-PCR employed HTBI primers together with the Qiagen OneStep RT-PCR kit. A multiplex PCR was then performed as the second round. TCRdb itself ran the multiplex PCR reads through MiXCR, one entry per CDR3 protein. Seen here are under 350,000 distinct CDR3 sequences, about a sixth observed once, and the top ten hold over 9%.

Sequencing was carried out using peripheral blood. This chain uses TRBV6-1 with TRBJ1-1, with D hard to call. The clonotype was recovered from an adult man with Graves' ophthalmopathy. CDR3: CASSEWVTEAFF. The CDR3 bases are TGTGCCAGCAGTGAATGGGTGACTGAAGCTTTCTTT.